One sample yielded the 17 T cell receptor beta chains listed below, sequenced in a study of T cell repertoires in ileal Crohn's disease (dated by TCRdb to the late 2010s). Library construction relied on the immunoSEQ multiplex PCR assay. TCRdb stores this immuneACCESS table with in-frame sequences only. Part of the clones is absent; in the studies checked, under half of the shortfall reflects unresolved V genes, and no reason is known for the rest. The sample data list tens of thousands of clones, and about 89% of these were observed just once. In total, the top ten clones hold 2% to 2.5% of the sample. What the time point label conveys for this sample: neoterminal ileum biopsy at postoperative endoscopy, about 6 months after surgery. Input material: ileal tissue. Every receptor here comes from an adult with Crohn's disease.

V and J are TRBV11-3 and TRBJ2-5, with D uncertain. The germline gives CDR1 SGHNT, CDR2 YENEEA. Trimming removed 8 bases from V and 1 base from J, with 5 bases in between. The CDR3 totals 11 residues. CDR3 residues: CASEFQETQYF. CDR3 coding DNA: TGTGCCAGCGAGTTCCAAGAGACCCAGTACTTC. The whole variable domain, filled in from reference TRBV11-3 and TRBJ2-5, reads EAGVVQSPRYKIIEKKQPVAFWCNPISGHNTLYWYLQNLGQGPELLIRYENEEAVDDSQLPKDRFSAERLKGVDSTLKIQPAELGDSAVYLCASEFQETQYFGPGTRLLVL.

The J gene is TRBJ1-4, the V gene TRBV5-6; the D is unclear. The CDR3 is 16 residues long. Germline loops: CDR1 SGHDT, CDR2 YYEEEE. Trimming removed 3 bases at V and 7 bases at J, with 19 bases between. The CDR3 sequence: CASSWAQAGGAEKLFF. The CDR3 region has the DNA TGTGCCAGCAGCTGGGCCCAGGCAGGAGGTGCTGAAAAACTGTTTTTT.

The V call is TRBV6-5, the J call TRBJ1-6; 7 bases align to TRBD1. CDR3 length: 13 amino acids. Trimming took 6 bases from V and 10 from J; bases not matched to a gene: 6. CDR1 is MNHEY, CDR2 SVGAGI, per germline. The CDR3 loop reads CASSRGTESPLHF. In DNA, the CDR3 is TGTGCCAGCAGCCGGGGGACAGAGTCACCCCTCCACTTT.

V is TRBV6-6 and J is TRBJ1-5; D is unclear. The CDR3 extends over 15 amino acids. V was shortened by 3 bases and J by 0 bases, with 9 bases between the two germline ends. CDR1 is MNHNY, CDR2 SVGAGI, per germline (reference sequence). The CDR3 here is CASSYDMNSNQPQHF. In nucleotides, the CDR3 is TGTGCCAGCAGTTATGACATGAATAGCAATCAGCCCCAGCATTTT.

The chain joins TRBV18 to TRBJ1-2; possible D gene TRBD1, 5 bases. Looked up from germline, CDR1 is KGHSH and CDR2 is LQKENI. CDR3 size: 15 residues. The V end lost 2 bases, the J end lost 4 bases, and 14 bases lay between the germline ends. CDR3 amino acids: CASSPVADSAYGYTF. As DNA, the CDR3 is TGTGCCAGCTCACCAGTTGCAGACAGCGCCTATGGCTACACCTTC.

The chain combines TRBV6-5 with TRBJ2-7, with D tentatively TRBD1 (6 bases). Trimming left V 6 bases short and J 0 bases short, with 15 bases between. The CDR3 is 15 residues long. Germline CDR1 and CDR2: MNHEY and SVGAGI. The CDR3 DNA follows: TGTGCCAGCAGAAGAAGTCCAGGGGACTCCTACGAGCAGTACTTC. It is translated as CASRRSPGDSYEQYF.

The chain uses TRBV19 and TRBJ1-1, with 9 bases aligning to TRBD1. V lost 6 bases, J lost 2 bases, and 4 bases stayed unmatched. This CDR3 region has 14 residues. Germline V CDR1 and CDR2: LNHDA, SQIVND (reference sequence). The CDR3 DNA follows: TGTGCCAGTAGGGACAGGGGACTAAACACTGAAGCTTTCTTT. This codes for CASRDRGLNTEAFF.

V gene TRBV7-2 combines with J gene TRBJ1-5; the D is unclear. Germline lookup yields CDR1 SGHTA and CDR2 FQGNSA. The CDR3 covers 15 residues. Trimming took off 1 base at V and 5 bases at J, with 12 bases between the two ends. The CDR3: CASSLEGGRHQPQHF. The CDR3 DNA sequence: TGTGCCAGCAGCTTAGAGGGAGGGAGGCATCAGCCCCAGCATTTT.

The V gene is TRBV29-1, the J gene TRBJ2-5; 9 positions agree with TRBD1. The J segment lost 5 bases and the V segment lost 3 bases, leaving 10 bases of the junction unmatched. The CDR3 is made up of 15 amino acids. The germline V gene has CDR1 SQVTM and CDR2 ANQGSEA. The CDR3 protein is CSVDPQQGAGETQYF. The CDR3 nucleotides are TGCAGCGTTGACCCGCAACAGGGGGCCGGGGAGACCCAGTACTTC. The variable domain in full, completed from reference TRBV29-1 and TRBJ2-5, reads SAVISQKPSRDICQRGTSLTIQCQVDSQVTMMFWYRQQPGQSLTLIATANQGSEATYESGFVIDKFPISRPNLTFSTLTVSNMSPEDSSIYLCSVDPQQGAGETQYFGPGTRLLVL.

V gene TRBV5-1 combines with J gene TRBJ1-5, with TRBD1 matching 9 bases. The CDR3 is 14 residues long. CDR1 is SGHRS and CDR2 is YFSETQ in the germline V gene. Trimming cost V 4 bases and J 6 bases; bases outside gene matches: 5. Written as DNA, the CDR3 is TGCGCCAGCAGCCCAAGACAGGGGGGTCAGCCCCAGCATTTT. Translated: CASSPRQGGQPQHF.

The sample holds one count of this clone. This chain joins TRBV11-3 and TRBJ2-2; D might be TRBD1 (6 bases). CDR3 length: 16 residues. Looked up from germline, CDR1 is SGHNT and CDR2 is YENEEA. Trimming stripped 5 bases from V and 1 base from J, with 14 bases between. The CDR3: CASSPTQGLNTGELFF. The CDR3 DNA sequence: TGTGCCAGCAGCCCGACACAGGGTCTGAACACCGGGGAGCTGTTTTTT.

The chain uses TRBV11-2 and TRBJ2-2, with 8 bases lining up with TRBD2. This CDR3 spans 17 amino acids. The V gene end was trimmed by 4 bases and the J gene end by 0 bases; junction bases not matched to a gene: 7. CDR1 and CDR2 from the germline V gene are SGHAT and FQNNGV. In DNA, the CDR3 is TGTGCCAGCAGCTCCCAAGCGGGGGCGACGAACACCGGGGAGCTGTTTTTT. As protein: CASSSQAGATNTGELFF.

The count of this clone is one. The genes are TRBV20-1 and TRBJ1-2; TRBD1 matches 8 bases. The CDR3 covers 10 residues. After removal of 6 bases from V and 7 bases from J, the junction contained 1 base not matched to a gene. The germline V gene encodes CDR1 DFQATT and CDR2 SNEGSKA (reference sequence). The CDR3 reads CSADRGGYTF. CDR3 sequence (DNA): TGCAGTGCCGACAGGGGTGGCTACACCTTC.

The chain uses TRBV5-5 and TRBJ1-2, with D tentatively TRBD1 (5 bases). CDR1 is SGHKS and CDR2 is YYEKEE in the germline V gene (reference sequence). V lost 0 bases and J 2 bases, leaving 5 bases between the germline ends. The CDR3 covers 13 residues. CDR3 bases: TGTGCCAGCAGCTTGGCAGGGAACTATGGCTACACCTTC. Its translation: CASSLAGNYGYTF.

The V gene is TRBV19, the J gene TRBJ1-1; 10 nucleotides match TRBD1. CDR3 length: 17 residues. Trimming at V came to 3 bases and at J to 1 base, leaving 8 bases not matched to a gene. Germline CDR1 and CDR2: LNHDA and SQIVND (reference sequence). This chain's CDR3 is CASSIVLTGGSNTEAFF. The CDR3 DNA is TGTGCCAGTAGTATTGTTTTGACAGGGGGCTCGAACACTGAAGCTTTCTTT. The full variable domain, completed using reference TRBV19 and TRBJ1-1, is DGGITQSPKYLFRKEGQNVTLSCEQNLNHDAMYWYRQDPGQGLRLIYYSQIVNDFQKGDIAEGYSVSREKKESFPLTVTSAQKNPTAFYLCASSIVLTGGSNTEAFFGQGTRLTVV.

The chain combines TRBV9 with TRBJ2-7; TRBD2 agrees at 14 bases. J gave up 2 bases and V 3 bases, and 10 bases lay outside the gene matches. Germline V gives CDR1 SGDLS, CDR2 YYNGEE. This CDR3 spans 18 amino acids. In DNA form, the CDR3 reads TGTGCCAGCAGCGGGTCCGGGACTAGCGGGAGCCGCACCTACGAGCAGTACTTC. It translates to CASSGSGTSGSRTYEQYF.

The rearrangement joins TRBV9 to TRBJ2-1; 11 nucleotides line up with TRBD2. The J segment lost 4 bases and the V segment lost 4 bases, leaving 4 bases of the junction unmatched. Germline CDR1 is SGDLS and CDR2 is YYNGEE. CDR3 length: 15 amino acids. The CDR3 reads CASSPRTSGYNEQFF. CDR3 nucleotides: TGTGCCAGCAGCCCAAGGACTAGCGGGTACAATGAGCAGTTCTTC.